A single sample gave rise to the 13 T cell receptor beta chains below, sequenced in a study of T-cell reconstitution after alpha-beta-depleted transplantation in children. Using unique molecular identifiers, the investigators prepared the TCRbeta library. TCRdb redid the calling of the PCR reads with MiXCR, one entry per CDR3 protein. The repertoire consists of a few hundred thousand distinct CDR3 sequences, with roughly an eighth occurring once and the leading ten covering around 6%. The material sequenced was PBMCs from the stem cell graft donor, taken from the stem cell graft. These receptors were taken from a human donor who donated a stem cell graft to a child with combined immunodeficiency.

This clonotype was counted ten times or more. The V and J genes are TRBV10-3 and TRBJ2-2, with no clear D. V lost 7 bases and J 2 bases, leaving 8 bases between the germline ends. This CDR3 is 13 amino acids long. The V gene's germline CDR1 is ENHRY and CDR2 SYGVKD. DNA for the CDR3: TGTGCCATCAACGCTGTTAACACCGGGGAGCTGTTTTTT. Protein sequence: CAINAVNTGELFF.

The rearrangement joins TRBV7-2 to TRBJ1-1, with no clear D. Trimming cost V 1 base and J 5 bases, with 17 bases left between them. From germline, CDR1 is SGHTA and CDR2 FQGNSA. The CDR3 runs to 16 residues. Written as DNA, the CDR3 is TGTGCCAGCAGCTTAGTCGAGGGCTTGAGGTGGACTGAAGCTTTCTTT. Translated: CASSLVEGLRWTEAFF.

The chain is built from TRBV11-3 and TRBJ2-1; 13 nucleotides line up with TRBD2. CDR1 and CDR2 from the germline V gene are SGHNT and YENEEA. The CDR3 is made up of 16 amino acids. The ends lost 5 bases at V and 8 bases at J; junction bases unmatched: 9. Here the CDR3 DNA reads TGTGCCAGCAGCAAAACTAGCGGGAGGGCCGGGGATGAGCAGTTCTTC. The encoded protein is CASSKTSGRAGDEQFF.

The sample holds a few counts of this clonotype. V and J are TRBV28 and TRBJ2-3; no clear D. V lost 6 bases to trimming and J lost 4 bases, with 8 bases between them. Germline CDR1 reads MDHEN; CDR2 reads SYDVKM. CDR3 length: 12 amino acids. CDR3 sequence (DNA): TGTGCCAGCAGCACGGTACCAGATACGCAGTATTTT. Translating it yields CASSTVPDTQYF.

This clonotype was seen a single time. The V and J genes are TRBV5-4 and TRBJ2-5, with D perhaps assigned TRBD1 or TRBD2 (7 bases each). Germline V gene lookup returns CDR1 SGHNT and CDR2 YYREEE (reference sequence). CDR3 size: 15 residues. The V end was cut by 4 bases, the J end by 1 base, with 14 bases between. The CDR3 sequence: CASSRQGGAQETQYF. The CDR3 DNA reads TGTGCCAGCAGCCGACAGGGAGGGGCCCAAGAGACCCAGTACTTC.

The chain is built from TRBV4-3 and TRBJ2-7; the match to TRBD2 covers 8 bases. CDR1 is LGHNA and CDR2 is YSLEER in the germline V gene. The CDR3 consists of 15 residues. Unmatched junction bases numbered 5, after V lost 0 bases and J lost 4 bases. The CDR3 spells CASSQERLARYEQYF. For the CDR3, the DNA is TGCGCCAGCAGCCAAGAGCGACTAGCGCGATACGAGCAGTACTTC.

This clonotype was seen more than once but under ten times. The chain is built from TRBV6-1 and TRBJ2-1; a weak D match, TRBD2 (6 bases). CDR3 size: 13 residues. CDR1 is MNHNS, CDR2 SASEGT, per germline. V lost 6 bases and J 13 bases, leaving 19 bases between the germline ends. In nucleotides, the CDR3 is TGTGCCAGCAGCCCACCATGGGGGGAGATACAGTTCTTC. It specifies CASSPPWGEIQFF.

The chain is built from TRBV18 and TRBJ2-7, with 9 positions matching TRBD2. The CDR3 runs 14 residues. After removal of 0 bases from V and 5 bases from J, the junction contained 2 bases not matched to a gene. Germline values: CDR1 KGHSH, CDR2 LQKENI. The CDR3: CASSPPTSGNEQYF. The CDR3 bases are TGTGCCAGCTCACCACCGACTAGCGGCAACGAGCAGTACTTC.

This clonotype has just a few counts. The chain uses TRBV20-1 and TRBJ2-3; D might be TRBD2 (6 bases). CDR1 and CDR2 (germline): DFQATT, SNEGSKA (reference sequence). The CDR3 contains 13 residues. V was shortened by 3 bases and J by 3 bases, with 10 bases between the two germline ends. The CDR3 spells CSASVGGTDTQYF. The DNA of the CDR3 is TGCAGTGCTAGTGTGGGGGGAACAGATACGCAGTATTTT.

In this sample, this clonotype turned up once. This clone may be a read error of a much larger clone one base away. The J gene is TRBJ2-3, the V gene TRBV24-1; 7 bases are shared with TRBD1. The CDR3 runs to 15 residues. Looked up from germline, CDR1 is KGHDR and CDR2 is SFDVKD. CDR3 nucleotide sequence: TGTGCCACCGGTGATCCGACAGGGTTAGCAGATACGCAGTATTTT. It codes for CATGDPTGLADTQYF.

This clonotype was counted between two and nine times. V usage is TRBV18 and J usage is TRBJ1-2, with 9 bases fitting TRBD1. The ends lost 2 bases at V and 8 bases at J; junction bases unmatched: 18. Per germline, CDR1 KGHSH and CDR2 LQKENI. The CDR3 has 18 amino acids. The CDR3 is CASSPESRDREDFRGYTF. In DNA, the CDR3 is TGTGCCAGCTCACCAGAATCCCGGGACAGGGAGGATTTCAGGGGCTACACCTTC. Supplemented by reference TRBV18 and TRBJ1-2, the full variable domain reads NAGVMQNPRHLVRRRGQEARLRCSPMKGHSHVYWYRQLPEEGLKFMVYLQKENIIDESGMPKERFSAEFPKEGPSILRIQQVVRGDSAAYFCASSPESRDREDFRGYTFGSGTRLTVV.

The chain couples TRBV7-3 to TRBJ2-1, with 8 bases identical to TRBD1. The CDR3 runs 14 residues. Germline CDR1 SGHTA, CDR2 FQGTGA. V was pared by 3 bases and J by 8 bases, with 6 bases of the junction left unmatched. The CDR3 here is CASSFDRGSDEQFF. CDR3 nucleotides: TGTGCCAGCAGCTTTGACAGGGGAAGCGATGAGCAGTTCTTC.

This clonotype was observed many times. An end of the junction differs from the germline gene, which may be a read error. CDR3 DNA: TGCGCAAGCAGCCAGGTACTAGAATCCTACAATGAGCAGTTCTTC. Protein product: CASSQVLESYNEQFF. The genes are TRBV4-3 and TRBJ2-1; D may be TRBD2 (5 bases). Germline CDR1 reads LGHNA; CDR2 reads YSLEER. CDR3 length equals 15 residues.